This T cell receptor beta chain appears in the sequencing data of a study of CD8+CD57+ T cells in acquired aplastic anemia. The CDR3 extends over 11 amino acids. V dropped 5 bases and J dropped 6 bases, with 8 bases sitting between them. Per the germline V gene, CDR1 is KGHSH and CDR2 is LQKENI. This clonotype appeared many times. The authors sequenced patients whose flow cytometry had shown CD8+CD57+ cell expansion. Profiling that covered TCR beta VDJ and CDR3 relied on genomic DNA as its template. TCRdb reanalysed the reads using MiXCR and keeps one entry per CDR3 protein. Of roughly 290,000 distinct CDR3 sequences listed, approximately 58% are singletons.

The chain carries TRBV18 and TRBJ2-7; D is possibly TRBD1 (6 bases). Sequences were obtained from sorted CD4+, CD8+, or CD8+CD57+ T cells (not recorded which) from PBMCs. The receptor's source is a human donor with aplastic anemia. CDR3 loop: CASSTGTEQYF. The CDR3 coding sequence is TGTGCCAGCTCAACAGGGACCGAGCAGTACTTC.